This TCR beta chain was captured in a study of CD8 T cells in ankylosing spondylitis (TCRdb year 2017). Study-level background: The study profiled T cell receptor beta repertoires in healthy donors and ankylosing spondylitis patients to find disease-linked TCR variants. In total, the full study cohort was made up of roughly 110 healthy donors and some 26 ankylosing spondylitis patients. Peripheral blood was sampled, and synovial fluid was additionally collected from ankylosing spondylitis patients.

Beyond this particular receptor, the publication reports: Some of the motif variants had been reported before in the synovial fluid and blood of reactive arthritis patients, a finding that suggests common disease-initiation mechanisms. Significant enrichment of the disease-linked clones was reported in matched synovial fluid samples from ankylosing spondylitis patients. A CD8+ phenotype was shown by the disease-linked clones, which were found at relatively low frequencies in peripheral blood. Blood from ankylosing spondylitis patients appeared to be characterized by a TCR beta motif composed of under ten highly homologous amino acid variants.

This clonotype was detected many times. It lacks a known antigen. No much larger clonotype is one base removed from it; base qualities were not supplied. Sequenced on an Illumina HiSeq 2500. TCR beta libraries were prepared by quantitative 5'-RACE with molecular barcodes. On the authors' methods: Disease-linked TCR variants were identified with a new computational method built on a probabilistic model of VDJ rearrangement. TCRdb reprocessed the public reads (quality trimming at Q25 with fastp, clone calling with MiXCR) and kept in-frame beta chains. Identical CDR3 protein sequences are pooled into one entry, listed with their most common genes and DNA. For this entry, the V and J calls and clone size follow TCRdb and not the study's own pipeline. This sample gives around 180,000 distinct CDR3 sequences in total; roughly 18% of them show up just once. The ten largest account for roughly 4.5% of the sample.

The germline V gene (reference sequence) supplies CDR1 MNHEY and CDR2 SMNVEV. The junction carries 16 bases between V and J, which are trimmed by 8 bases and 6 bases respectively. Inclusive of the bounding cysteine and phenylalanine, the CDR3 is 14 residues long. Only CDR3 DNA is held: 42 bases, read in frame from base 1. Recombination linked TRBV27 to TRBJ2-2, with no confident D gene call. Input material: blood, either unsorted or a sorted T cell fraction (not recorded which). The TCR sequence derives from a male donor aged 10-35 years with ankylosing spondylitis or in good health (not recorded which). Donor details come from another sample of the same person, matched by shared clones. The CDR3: CASYDPAYAGELFF. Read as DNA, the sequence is TGTGCCAGCTACGACCCCGCCTACGCCGGGGAGCTGTTTTTT.